This passage covers 19 T cell receptor beta chains from one sample sequenced in a study of blood T cell repertoires in COVID-19. Some clones are missing from TCRdb's copy, which holds only in-frame ones; the method was immunoSEQ multiplex PCR. The table includes fewer than 350,000 clones, 81% detected once. The sequencing input was peripheral blood. Receptors originate from an older woman with active or convalescent COVID-19.

The chain joins TRBV15 to TRBJ2-3; 10 nucleotides match TRBD1. Germline lookup yields CDR1 LNHNV and CDR2 YYDKDF (reference sequence). Losses at the gene ends were 5 bases for V and 3 bases for J; bases not matched to a gene: 5. This CDR3 is built from 15 residues. The CDR3 protein is CATSDRDRGTDTQYF. The CDR3 nucleotides are TGTGCCACCAGCGACCGGGACAGGGGTACAGATACGCAGTATTTT.

This clone was picked up a small number of times. This rearrangement joins TRBV28 to TRBJ1-5; 7 bases are a match to TRBD1. The CDR3 runs 15 residues. J was trimmed by 4 bases and V by 6 bases; bases with no gene match: 9. Germline loops: CDR1 MDHEN, CDR2 SYDVKM. The CDR3 is CASSPGQEGNQPQHF. CDR3 DNA: TGTGCCAGCAGCCCTGGACAGGAGGGGAATCAGCCCCAGCATTTT.

The chain uses TRBV6-5 and TRBJ1-5; D ambiguous. The V end was cut by 6 bases, the J end by 0 bases, with 12 bases between. Germline CDR1 is MNHEY and CDR2 is SVGAGI. The CDR3 length is 15 residues. The CDR3 nucleotides are TGTGCCAGCAGCCCACAGAGTTATAGCAATCAGCCCCAGCATTTT. Protein product: CASSPQSYSNQPQHF.

CDR3: CASSEERGGRQPQHF. CDR3 bases: TGTGCCAGCAGTGAAGAACGAGGAGGAAGGCAGCCCCAGCATTTT. The chain recombines TRBV6-1 with TRBJ1-5; unclear D gene. The CDR3 totals 15 residues. CDR1 and CDR2 from the germline V gene are MNHNS and SASEGT. Trimming removed 1 base from V and 7 bases from J, with 14 bases in between.

The genes are TRBV4-1 and TRBJ2-7; D is possibly TRBD1 (6 bases). V lost 1 base to trimming and J lost 6 bases, with 10 bases between them. The germline V gene has CDR1 MGHRA and CDR2 YSYEKL. The CDR3 has 13 amino acids. In nucleotides, the CDR3 is TGCGCCAGCAGCCAAGCCAGGGGAAGCGAGCAGTACTTC. Translation: CASSQARGSEQYF.

This chain links TRBV18 with TRBJ1-4; 9 nucleotides line up with TRBD1. Per germline, CDR1 KGHSH and CDR2 LQKENI. After removal of 6 bases from V and 5 bases from J, the junction contained 7 bases not matched to a gene. CDR3 length: 15 residues. In DNA form, the CDR3 reads TGTGCCAGCTCGGGCGGGACAGGGCTGAATGAAAAACTGTTTTTT. As protein: CASSGGTGLNEKLFF.

This chain joins TRBV7-8 and TRBJ2-3; 13 bases map to TRBD2. CDR3 length: 15 residues. V lost 4 bases to trimming and J lost 8 bases; unmatched junction nucleotides: 6. The germline V gene encodes CDR1 SGHVS and CDR2 FQNEAQ. Here the CDR3 reads CASSSGLAGALTQYF. In DNA, the CDR3 is TGTGCCAGCAGCTCTGGACTAGCGGGGGCCCTTACGCAGTATTTT.

This chain links TRBV11-2 with TRBJ2-2; TRBD1 is a possible D gene (5 bases). The CDR3 length is 14 residues. Trimming cost V 6 bases and J 7 bases, with 15 bases left between them. Germline-derived CDR1 and CDR2 are SGHAT and FQNNGV. CDR3: CASRTAGLSGELFF. CDR3 in DNA: TGTGCCAGCAGGACAGCCGGGCTTAGCGGGGAGCTGTTTTTT. Complete variable domain (other parts from reference TRBV11-2 and TRBJ2-2): EAGVAQSPRYKIIEKRQSVAFWCNPISGHATLYWYQQILGQGPKLLIQFQNNGVVDDSQLPKDRFSAERLKGVDSTLKIQPAKLEDSAVYLCASRTAGLSGELFFGEGSRLTVL.

The chain recombines TRBV27 with TRBJ2-4; tentative D call: TRBD1 (5 bases). Germline V gene data show CDR1 as MNHEY and CDR2 as SMNVEV (reference sequence). CDR3 length: 17 residues. Trimming pared 8 bases from V and 4 bases from J, leaving 24 bases between. The CDR3 DNA sequence: TGTGCCAGCCATCATTCGGCGTCCCAGGGTGTGAAAAACATTCAGTACTTC. It is translated as CASHHSASQGVKNIQYF.

The chain employs TRBV4-3 and TRBJ1-1, with D possibly TRBD1 on 6 matching bases. The V and J ends lost 0 bases and 5 bases respectively, with 13 bases between them. The CDR3 sequence is 15 residues long. CDR1 and CDR2 (germline): LGHNA, YSLEER. The CDR3 spells CASSQESGGRTEAFF. DNA of the CDR3: TGCGCCAGCAGCCAAGAGTCGGGGGGGCGGACTGAAGCTTTCTTT.

V and J are TRBV6-2 or TRBV6-3 and TRBJ1-1; D may be TRBD1 (6 bases). V gave up 5 bases and J gave up 2 bases, with 27 bases separating them. In germline, CDR1 is MNHEY, CDR2 SVGEGT. This CDR3 has 19 residues. The CDR3 spells CASSQTWGGRGGINTEAFF. The CDR3 bases are TGTGCCAGCAGTCAGACTTGGGGGGGCAGAGGAGGGATAAACACTGAAGCTTTCTTT.

This rearrangement joins TRBV12-3 or TRBV12-4 to TRBJ2-7; tentative D call: TRBD2 (6 bases). The CDR3 has 13 amino acids. V dropped 6 bases and J dropped 1 base, with 10 bases sitting between them. CDR3 sequence: CASSPGGSYEQYF. DNA for the CDR3: TGTGCCAGCAGCCCCGGGGGTTCCTACGAGCAGTACTTC.

The chain couples TRBV15 to TRBJ2-7; TRBD1 agrees at 8 bases. The CDR3 runs to 14 residues. With V trimmed by 5 bases and J by 6 bases, 9 bases remained unmatched. CDR1 is LNHNV and CDR2 is YYDKDF in the germline V gene (reference sequence). In nucleotides, the CDR3 is TGTGCCACCAGCCTCGACAGGGGATCGATCGAGCAGTACTTC. This encodes CATSLDRGSIEQYF.

The chain joins TRBV30 to TRBJ1-5; no clear D. The CDR3 length is 12 residues. The V gene's germline CDR1 is GTSNPN and CDR2 SVGIG (reference sequence). Trimming cost V 4 bases and J 4 bases, with 8 bases left between them. The CDR3 here is CAWNQLNQPQHF. CDR3 in DNA: TGTGCCTGGAATCAGTTAAATCAGCCCCAGCATTTT.

The gene calls are TRBV7-8 and TRBJ1-2; possibly TRBD1 for D (6 bases). This CDR3 has 16 residues. Germline CDR1 reads SGHVS; CDR2 reads FQNEAQ. V lost 1 base and J lost 1, with 13 bases in between. The CDR3 region is CASSLERQALNYGYTF. CDR3 DNA sequence: TGTGCCAGCAGCTTAGAACGACAGGCTCTTAACTATGGCTACACCTTC.

The V and J genes are TRBV15 and TRBJ1-1; possible D gene TRBD1, 5 bases. The CDR3 consists of 15 residues. Trimming pared 0 bases from V and 3 bases from J, leaving 11 bases between. Germline assignment: CDR1 LNHNV and CDR2 YYDKDF (reference sequence). Written as DNA, the CDR3 is TGTGCCACCAGCAGAGAATCGTGGGGGGACACTGAAGCTTTCTTT. This gives the protein CATSRESWGDTEAFF.

This chain links TRBV10-3 with TRBJ2-1; D is undetermined. The germline V and J ends were trimmed by 6 bases and 9 bases, with 15 bases remaining between them. Germline CDR1 is ENHRY and CDR2 is SYGVKD. The CDR3 has 13 amino acids. CDR3 nucleotides: TGTGCCATCAGACCCCACCCGCCGGGTGAGCAGTTCTTC. Encoded protein: CAIRPHPPGEQFF.

CDR3 DNA: TGTGCCAGCAGCCCGGAGACAGGGGTCGACGAGCAGTACTTC. Its protein is CASSPETGVDEQYF. This sequence joins TRBV4-2 and TRBJ2-7; 8 bases line up with TRBD1. Germline V gives CDR1 LGHNA, CDR2 YNFKEQ. This CDR3 has 14 amino acids. After removal of 4 bases from V and 5 bases from J, the junction contained 7 bases not matched to a gene.

The V call is TRBV6-6, the J call TRBJ1-2; 8 bases align to TRBD1. The V segment lost 1 base and the J segment 3 bases; nucleotides outside the gene matches: 4. Germline CDR1 MNHNY, CDR2 SVGAGI (reference sequence). The CDR3 consists of 15 residues. CDR3 region: CASSYLTGVDYGYTF. CDR3 in DNA: TGTGCCAGCAGTTACTTGACAGGGGTAGACTATGGCTACACCTTC.